Listed below are T cell receptor beta chains from one sample, sequenced in a study of cytomegalovirus exposure and HLA in healthy donors. Libraries were prepared by immunoSEQ multiplex PCR; TCRdb keeps only in-frame clonotypes and omits some of them. The data show 150,000 or so clones, and the top ten clones hold approximately 1.7%. The specimen was PBMCs. These receptors all come from a man aged 18 to 29 in good health and CMV-seronegative. CDR3s include the opening cysteine and the closing phenylalanine or tryptophan. Each record gives: V gene, D gene, CDR3 protein. D genes are given only for firm matches.

V: TRBV5-4; D: TRBD2; CDR3: CASSGMERGNYNEQFF
V: TRBV28; D: TRBD1; CDR3: CASSSNRGSTDTQYF
V: TRBV9; D: TRBD2; CDR3: CASSPGTRLYNEQFF
V: TRBV5-1; D: TRBD2; CDR3: CASSLVGGGASGANVLTF
V: TRBV19; D: TRBD1; CDR3: CASSKGRQGVMPEAFF
V: TRBV11-2; D: TRBD1; CDR3: CASSPGTGGVGELFF
V: TRBV5-1; D: .; CDR3: CASSFGQVSQGTPLSSGANVLTF
V: TRBV5-4; D: .; CDR3: CASSLDSTLNYGYTF
V: TRBV23-1; D: .; CDR3: CASSWAGKSPLHF
V: TRBV7-9; D: .; CDR3: CASSSNSNYNEQFF
V: TRBV5-6; D: TRBD1; CDR3: CASSVTGINEKLFF
V: TRBV19; D: .; CDR3: CASAFRSGEEKLFF
V: TRBV9; D: .; CDR3: CASSVPRGGAGTEAFF
V: TRBV28; D: .; CDR3: CASSLYGVAYGYTF
V: TRBV28; D: TRBD1; CDR3: CASSKARTGGRNIQYF
V: TRBV18; D: .; CDR3: CASSPEDNSYEQYF
V: TRBV5-5; D: .; CDR3: CASVEGSSYNEQFF
V: TRBV19; D: .; CDR3: CASSTREKLFF
V: TRBV19; D: .; CDR3: CASSISRVRGAVNTEAFF
V: TRBV7-9; D: .; CDR3: CASSPPNVRAEQYF